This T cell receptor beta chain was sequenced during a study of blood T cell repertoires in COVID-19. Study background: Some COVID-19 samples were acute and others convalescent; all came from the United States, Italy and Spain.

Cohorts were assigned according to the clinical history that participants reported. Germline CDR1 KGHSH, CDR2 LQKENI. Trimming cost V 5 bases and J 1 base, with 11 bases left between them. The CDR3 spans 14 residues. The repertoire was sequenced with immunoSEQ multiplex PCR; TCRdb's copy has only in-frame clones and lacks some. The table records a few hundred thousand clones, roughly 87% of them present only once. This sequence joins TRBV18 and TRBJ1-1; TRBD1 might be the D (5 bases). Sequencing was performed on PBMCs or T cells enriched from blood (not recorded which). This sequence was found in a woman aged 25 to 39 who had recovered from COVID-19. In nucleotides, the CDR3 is TGTGCCAGCTCAAGCTCCAGGGAGAACACTGAAGCTTTCTTT. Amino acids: CASSSSRENTEAFF.